The 27 T cell receptor beta chains listed next were all sequenced from one sample in a study of OX40 agonist ivuxolimab in advanced cancers. Generated by immunoSEQ multiplex PCR, the TCRdb table keeps only in-frame clones and is missing some. There are some 100,000 clones in the sample; roughly 90% occur only once, and 0.79% lies in the top ten. Sample: CD4+ or CD8+ T cells sorted from blood, taken in a trial of the OX40 agonist ivuxolimab. The receptors here all came from an adult with an advanced solid tumor such as melanoma, head and neck, liver or kidney cancer.

The chain is built from TRBV2 and TRBJ1-5, with D uncertain. V was cut by 7 bases and J by 3 bases, with 4 bases left in between. Germline V gene data show CDR1 as SNHLY and CDR2 as FYNNEI. This CDR3 is built from 11 residues. The CDR3 sequence: CASKINQPQHF. The DNA for the CDR3 is TGTGCCAGCAAGATCAATCAGCCCCAGCATTTT.

This chain connects TRBV9 to TRBJ2-3; the D gene could be TRBD1 or TRBD2 (5 bases each). V was shortened by 0 bases and J by 6 bases, with 17 bases between the two germline ends. There are 16 residues in the CDR3. Germline CDR1 SGDLS, CDR2 YYNGEE. CDR3 residues: CASSVGGTSGKDTQYF. The CDR3 bases are TGTGCCAGCAGCGTAGGAGGGACCTCTGGCAAGGATACGCAGTATTTT.

The J gene is TRBJ2-1, the V gene TRBV29-1; 8 positions agree with TRBD1. Germline CDR1 and CDR2: SQVTM and ANQGSEA. The CDR3 is 16 residues long. Trimming at V came to 7 bases and at J to 8 bases, leaving 19 bases not matched to a gene. CDR3 region: CSGRGAGGPVSDEQFF. CDR3 nucleotides: TGCAGCGGTAGGGGGGCAGGGGGCCCAGTTAGCGATGAGCAGTTCTTC.

The CDR3 DNA reads as TGCGCCAGCAGCATCCGGACAGGGTTCTACAATGAGCAGTTCTTC. It codes for CASSIRTGFYNEQFF. The chain employs TRBV5-1 and TRBJ2-1; 8 bases align to TRBD1. Germline assignment: CDR1 SGHRS and CDR2 YFSETQ. The CDR3 has 15 residues. Trimming at V came to 4 bases and at J to 3 bases, leaving 6 bases not matched to a gene.

This sequence joins TRBV30 and TRBJ2-5, with 12 bases fitting TRBD2. CDR3 length: 14 residues. Germline CDR1 GTSNPN, CDR2 SVGIG (reference sequence). The junction had 3 bases not matched to a gene; V was cut back by 6 bases and J by 1 base. The CDR3 DNA follows: TGTGCCTGTACTAGCGGGGGGTTCCAAGAGACCCAGTACTTC. This translates into CACTSGGFQETQYF.

The J gene is TRBJ2-5, the V gene TRBV7-2; either TRBD1 or TRBD2 may supply D (6 bases each). The germline V gene has CDR1 SGHTA and CDR2 FQGNSA. V was cut by 0 bases and J by 1 base, with 12 bases left in between. The CDR3 length is 16 residues. CDR3 nucleotides: TGTGCCAGCAGCTTAGCGCTACGGGGGCCCCAAGAGACCCAGTACTTC. It encodes CASSLALRGPQETQYF.

This chain connects TRBV7-2 to TRBJ2-5, with 8 bases fitting TRBD1. This CDR3 is built from 15 residues. V lost 5 bases and J lost 4; bases outside the gene matches: 9. Looked up from germline, CDR1 is SGHTA and CDR2 is FQGNSA. CDR3 region: CASSIGQGGRETQYF. The DNA for the CDR3 is TGTGCCAGCAGCATCGGACAGGGTGGTCGAGAGACCCAGTACTTC. The entire variable domain, with the rest obtained from reference TRBV7-2 and TRBJ2-5, is as follows: GAGVSQSPSNKVTEKGKDVELRCDPISGHTALYWYRQSLGQGLEFLIYFQGNSAPDKSGLPSDRFSAERTGGSVSTLTIQRTQQEDSAVYLCASSIGQGGRETQYFGPGTRLLVL.

The rearrangement uses TRBV7-2 and TRBJ2-7; a weak D match, TRBD1 (6 bases). The germline V and J ends were trimmed by 1 base and 1 base, with 11 bases remaining between them. Germline V lookup: CDR1 SGHTA, CDR2 FQGNSA. The CDR3 is 15 residues long. CDR3 nucleotides: TGTGCCAGCAGCTTAGGGCGACAGGCATCCTACGAGCAGTACTTC. Translated, it gives CASSLGRQASYEQYF.

In this sample, this clone turned up a few times. This chain connects TRBV30 to TRBJ1-6; unclear D gene. The CDR3 sequence is 12 residues long. Trimming cost V 8 bases and J 7 bases, with 12 bases left between them. Per germline, CDR1 GTSNPN and CDR2 SVGIG (reference sequence). CDR3 in amino acids: CAVGRQNSPLHF. As DNA, the CDR3 is TGTGCCGTCGGGCGACAAAATTCACCCCTCCACTTT.

The chain links TRBV15 to TRBJ2-2, with TRBD1 matching over 7 bases. CDR1 LNHNV and CDR2 YYDKDF come from the germline V gene (reference sequence). V dropped 0 bases and J dropped 0; count of bases not matched to a gene: 4. The CDR3 is 17 amino acids. The CDR3 DNA follows: TGTGCCACCAGCAGAGATCTGACAGGGCCGAACACCGGGGAGCTGTTTTTT. As protein: CATSRDLTGPNTGELFF.

The CDR3 sequence is CSVEVGIEQYF. CDR3 in DNA: TGCAGCGTTGAGGTGGGCATCGAGCAGTACTTC. This chain joins TRBV29-1 and TRBJ2-7; no clear D. Germline loops: CDR1 SQVTM, CDR2 ANQGSEA. The length of the CDR3 is 11 residues. Deletions cut 3 bases from V and 6 bases from J, with 9 bases between.

This clone was seen only once. V and J are TRBV6-1 and TRBJ2-1; tentatively, D is TRBD1 (5 bases). This CDR3 is 15 amino acids long. The germline gives CDR1 MNHNS, CDR2 SASEGT. V was cut by 0 bases and J by 11 bases, with 17 bases left in between. CDR3: CASSEAPRDRQKQFF. The CDR3 nucleotides are TGTGCCAGCAGTGAAGCGCCGCGCGACCGACAGAAGCAGTTCTTC.

The chain is built from TRBV19 and TRBJ1-5; D not resolved. V was shortened by 5 bases and J by 3 bases, with 11 bases between the two germline ends. The germline CDR1 and CDR2 sequences are LNHDA and SQIVND (reference sequence). The CDR3 loop spans 14 amino acids. CDR3 protein: CASSDWASNQPQHF. The CDR3 DNA sequence: TGTGCCAGTAGTGACTGGGCTTCCAATCAGCCCCAGCATTTT.

J is TRBJ2-7 and V is TRBV6-1, with D perhaps TRBD1 (5 bases). The CDR3 extends over 13 amino acids. Germline loops: CDR1 MNHNS, CDR2 SASEGT. Trimming took 2 bases from V and 5 from J, leaving 10 bases between them. This CDR3 is CASSEPRDHEQYF. The CDR3 DNA reads TGTGCCAGCAGTGAACCCAGGGATCACGAGCAGTACTTC.

The V and J genes are TRBV28 and TRBJ2-7; D not certain. Trimming left V 9 bases short and J 6 bases short, with 9 bases between. The CDR3 runs 10 residues. CDR1 and CDR2 (germline): MDHEN, SYDVKM. CDR3 loop: CARFPCEQYF. CDR3 bases: TGTGCCAGGTTCCCTTGCGAGCAGTACTTC. The full variable domain, with the rest looked up from reference TRBV28 and TRBJ2-7, is DVKVTQSSRYLVKRTGEKVFLECVQDMDHENMFWYRQDPGLGLRLIYFSYDVKMKEKGDIPEGYSVSREKKERFSLILESASTNQTSMYLCARFPCEQYFGPGTRLTVT.

This clone was found once. The chain uses TRBV4-2 and TRBJ2-3; D gene uncertain. Germline V CDR1 and CDR2: LGHNA, YNFKEQ. The V end lost 0 bases, the J end lost 0 bases, and 7 bases lay between the germline ends. The CDR3 is 15 residues long. The CDR3 coding sequence is TGTGCCAGCAGCCAAGATCGGGTAAGCACAGATACGCAGTATTTT. It encodes CASSQDRVSTDTQYF.

This clone was seen once. V is TRBV6-1 and J is TRBJ1-2; D is unclear. In germline, CDR1 is MNHNS, CDR2 SASEGT. The CDR3 sequence is 13 residues long. The V end lost 5 bases, the J end lost 1 base, and 8 bases lay between the germline ends. CDR3 DNA: TGTGCCAGCAGTCCCACAGTTAACTATGGCTACACCTTC. Encoded protein: CASSPTVNYGYTF.

The rearrangement uses TRBV28 and TRBJ1-1; no definite D call. There are 13 residues in the CDR3. Germline-derived CDR1 and CDR2 are MDHEN and SYDVKM. V was clipped by 3 bases and J by 0 bases, with 5 bases between them. CDR3 protein: CASSFSLNTEAFF. The CDR3 DNA sequence: TGTGCCAGCAGTTTCTCCCTGAACACTGAAGCTTTCTTT. The complete variable domain, with remaining parts taken from reference TRBV28 and TRBJ1-1, reads DVKVTQSSRYLVKRTGEKVFLECVQDMDHENMFWYRQDPGLGLRLIYFSYDVKMKEKGDIPEGYSVSREKKERFSLILESASTNQTSMYLCASSFSLNTEAFFGQGTRLTVV.

The V gene is TRBV19, the J gene TRBJ1-5, with D maybe TRBD1 (6 bases). The CDR3 has 11 residues. V lost 8 bases to trimming and J lost 4 bases, with 6 bases between them. The germline CDR1 and CDR2 sequences are LNHDA and SQIVND (reference sequence). The CDR3 nucleotides read TGTGCCAGTGGACAGAATCAGCCCCAGCATTTT. Its translation is CASGQNQPQHF.

The rearrangement uses TRBV7-9 and TRBJ2-3; weak D call: TRBD1 (6 bases). V was trimmed by 5 bases and J by 5 bases, leaving 14 bases between them. CDR3 size: 14 residues. The germline CDR1 and CDR2 sequences are SEHNR and FQNEAQ (reference sequence). The DNA for the CDR3 is TGTGCCAGCAGCCTGGGGGCCCATGGAGATACGCAGTATTTT. Protein sequence: CASSLGAHGDTQYF.

The J gene is TRBJ2-7, the V gene TRBV28, with D tentatively TRBD1 (5 bases). CDR1 MDHEN and CDR2 SYDVKM come from the germline V gene. V lost 7 bases and J lost 0, with 19 bases in between. The CDR3 totals 16 residues. The CDR3 spells CASTPTGPLSSYEQYF. For the CDR3, the DNA is TGTGCCAGCACCCCTACAGGCCCCCTTAGCTCCTACGAGCAGTACTTC.

The V call is TRBV28, the J call TRBJ1-6; 9 nucleotides match TRBD1. This CDR3 contains 15 residues. Losses at the gene ends were 7 bases for V and 5 bases for J; bases not matched to a gene: 6. Germline assignment: CDR1 MDHEN and CDR2 SYDVKM. The CDR3 nucleotides are TGTGCCAGCATCGGGACAGGGACTAATAATTCACCCCTCCACTTT. It encodes CASIGTGTNNSPLHF.

The chain links TRBV15 to TRBJ2-2; possible D gene TRBD1, 5 bases. Per the germline V gene, CDR1 is LNHNV and CDR2 is YYDKDF (reference sequence). Trimming cost V 4 bases and J 1 base, with 7 bases left between them. The CDR3 sequence is 14 residues long. Here the CDR3 DNA reads TGTGCCACCAGCATTGGACAGAACACCGGGGAGCTGTTTTTT. It translates to CATSIGQNTGELFF.

This clone was found once. The chain carries TRBV5-5 and TRBJ1-1; D remains unclear. The CDR3 length is 14 residues. The ends were cut back, 2 bases at V and 3 bases at J, with 11 bases in the middle. Germline V gene lookup returns CDR1 SGHKS and CDR2 YYEKEE (reference sequence). As DNA, the CDR3 is TGTGCCAGCAGCTTACGGGTCGGTGACACTGAAGCTTTCTTT. Translated, it gives CASSLRVGDTEAFF.

DNA of the CDR3: TGTGCCAGTAGTAATCTAGCGGGGGGCCAGGTGTCCCAGTACTTC. This codes for CASSNLAGGQVSQYF. The chain uses TRBV19 and TRBJ2-5, with TRBD2 identical over 11 bases. The CDR3 has 15 residues. Germline V CDR1 and CDR2: LNHDA, SQIVND (reference sequence). V lost 4 bases, J lost 9 bases, and 10 bases stayed unmatched.

The chain couples TRBV19 to TRBJ2-7; D gene ambiguous. V was clipped by 4 bases and J by 3 bases, with 7 bases between them. CDR1 and CDR2 (germline): LNHDA, SQIVND (reference sequence). There are 12 residues in the CDR3. In DNA form, the CDR3 reads TGTGCCAGTAGTAGGTGGGGCTACGAGCAGTACTTC. Translated, it gives CASSRWGYEQYF.

The J gene is TRBJ1-1, the V gene TRBV9, with D unresolved. Germline-derived CDR1 and CDR2 are SGDLS and YYNGEE. Trimming shortened V by 4 bases and J by 1 base, and 11 bases separated the two germline ends. The length of the CDR3 is 14 residues. The CDR3 protein is CASSPLQTNTEAFF. The CDR3 region has the DNA TGTGCCAGCAGCCCCCTCCAGACGAACACTGAAGCTTTCTTT.